These T cell receptor beta chains were read from a single sample in a study of human T cells and chemical hapten exposure. TCRdb passed the RACE reads through MiXCR, listing each CDR3 protein once. In the table there are some 250,000 distinct CDR3 sequences, approximately 8% of which are singletons. This sample comprised whole blood, obtained in connection with sensitization to the hapten diphenylcyclopropenone (DPC). The receptors were sampled from a man between 18 and 29 years old with alopecia areata. Some clones in this sample may be carry-over from other donors' samples. The CDR3 runs from the conserved cysteine through the conserved F or W. Each record gives: D gene, V gene, clone size, J gene, CDR3 protein, CDR3 DNA. A D gene is named only where the DNA matches it firmly. Clone sizes are given selectively: once, few, many, or a class where the clone is expanded.

TRBD1	TRBV7-9	many	TRBJ2-5	CASRQTGTEETQYF	TGTGCCAGCAGACAGACCGGGACAGAAGAGACCCAGTACTTC
TRBD2	TRBV14	many	TRBJ2-2	CASSSRLAGGNTGELFF	TGTGCCAGCAGCTCCCGTTTAGCGGGGGGAAACACCGGGGAGCTGTTTTTT
-	TRBV4-3	-	TRBJ2-7	CASSQDWQGSYEQYF	TGCGCCAGCAGCCAAGATTGGCAGGGCTCCTACGAGCAGTACTTC
-	TRBV5-1	few	TRBJ1-1	CASSFHNTEAFF	TGCGCCAGCAGCTTCCATAACACTGAAGCTTTCTTT
TRBD1	TRBV7-8	-	TRBJ1-6	CASSLRDSSSSYNSPLHF	TGTGCCAGCAGCTTAAGGGACAGCTCGAGCTCCTATAATTCACCCCTCCACTTT
TRBD1	TRBV4-1	-	TRBJ1-4	CASSLTGIREKLFF	TGCGCCAGCAGCCTGACAGGGATTCGGGAAAAACTGTTTTTT
-	TRBV6-2/TRBV6-3	-	TRBJ2-5	CASSYSTAQETQYF	TGTGCCAGCAGTTACTCGACAGCACAAGAGACCCAGTACTTC
-	TRBV5-6	-	TRBJ2-3	CASSSAGVEDTQYF	TGTGCCAGCAGCTCTGCAGGGGTTGAAGATACGCAGTATTTT
-	TRBV7-2	many	TRBJ1-1	CASRSIQGQTEAFF	TGTGCCAGCAGGTCCATACAGGGTCAAACTGAAGCTTTCTTT
TRBD1	TRBV12-3/TRBV12-4	many	TRBJ2-1	CASSSTGDEQFF	TGTGCCAGCAGTTCGACAGGGGATGAGCAGTTCTTC
-	TRBV6-6	many	TRBJ1-6	CASSFQEYNSPLHF	TGTGCCAGCAGTTTCCAGGAGTATAATTCACCCCTCCACTTT
TRBD1	TRBV24-1	many	TRBJ1-1	CASSTGKNTEAFF	TGTGCCTCCTCGACAGGGAAGAACACTGAAGCTTTCTTT
-	TRBV4-1	few	TRBJ2-7	CASSQERTQEQYF	TGCGCCAGCAGCCAAGAAAGGACTCAGGAGCAGTACTTC
-	TRBV4-3	-	TRBJ2-3	CASSVRGTDTQYF	TGCGCCAGCAGCGTCAGGGGCACAGATACGCAGTATTTT
-	TRBV6-1	few	TRBJ1-2	CASSEVMGVASNYGYTF	TGTGCCAGCAGTGAAGTAATGGGGGTCGCGTCTAACTATGGCTACACCTTC
TRBD1	TRBV25-1	few	TRBJ2-5	CASSEGGQGIQETQYF	TGTGCCAGCAGTGAAGGCGGACAGGGCATACAAGAGACCCAGTACTTC
-	TRBV6-5	-	TRBJ2-3	CASSYSWVPTVTDTQYF	TGTGCCAGCAGTTACTCGTGGGTTCCGACAGTAACAGATACGCAGTATTTT
-	TRBV7-9	many	TRBJ1-1	CASSLETRSGEAFF	TGTGCCAGCAGCTTAGAGACGCGTTCGGGTGAAGCTTTCTTT
-	TRBV9	-	TRBJ2-1	CASSSRQGGINEQFF	TGTGCCAGCAGCTCCAGACAGGGAGGTATCAATGAGCAGTTCTTC
-	TRBV3-1	-	TRBJ1-1	CASSQIVNTEAFF	TGTGCCAGCAGCCAAATTGTAAACACTGAAGCTTTCTTT
TRBD1	TRBV7-2	-	TRBJ1-1	CASSLFRGQRNTEAFF	TGTGCCAGCAGCTTATTTAGGGGACAGAGGAACACTGAAGCTTTCTTT
-	TRBV18	few	TRBJ1-5	CASSPRPGYSNQPQHF	TGTGCCAGCTCACCGAGACCAGGATATAGCAATCAGCCCCAGCATTTT
-	TRBV7-8	many	TRBJ2-4	CASSPTRVKNIQYF	TGTGCCAGCAGCCCCACCCGTGTCAAAAACATTCAGTACTTC
-	TRBV11-2	many	TRBJ2-7	CASSLAEGYEQYF	TGTGCCAGCAGCTTGGCGGAGGGGTACGAGCAGTACTTC
-	TRBV7-2	few	TRBJ1-4	CASSLDPGLRGEKLFF	TGTGCCAGCAGCTTAGATCCGGGCCTCCGAGGGGAAAAACTGTTTTTT
TRBD1	TRBV7-3	-	TRBJ2-2	CASSPPDRPVRELFF	TGTGCCAGCAGCCCCCCGGACAGGCCTGTGCGGGAGCTGTTTTTT
-	TRBV10-3	many	TRBJ2-3	CAISVDGPGADTQYF	TGTGCCATCAGTGTGGACGGTCCCGGGGCAGATACGCAGTATTTT
-	TRBV5-5	few	TRBJ2-7	CAISLGQGEQYF	TGTGCCATCAGCTTGGGGCAAGGCGAGCAGTACTTC
-	TRBV11-2	-	TRBJ2-7	CASSFGRGPSYEQYF	TGTGCCAGCAGCTTTGGGCGGGGGCCCTCCTACGAGCAGTACTTC
-	TRBV9	-	TRBJ1-5	CASSAGRTSNQPQHF	TGTGCCAGCAGCGCAGGGAGGACGAGCAATCAGCCCCAGCATTTT
TRBD1	TRBV5-1	few	TRBJ1-6	CASSSGTGYNSPLHF	TGCGCCAGCAGCTCCGGGACAGGGTATAATTCACCCCTCCACTTT
-	TRBV29-1	few	TRBJ2-2	CSVLYSEGTGELFF	TGCAGCGTGCTTTACAGTGAAGGGACCGGGGAGCTGTTTTTT
-	TRBV2	few	TRBJ1-6	CASVGSQSPLHF	TGTGCCAGCGTGGGATCGCAGTCACCCCTCCACTTT
-	TRBV7-2	-	TRBJ2-1	CASSLGLGVSSSYNEQFF	TGTGCCAGCAGCTTAGGATTAGGAGTCTCGAGCTCCTACAATGAGCAGTTCTTC
-	TRBV9	few	TRBJ1-1	CASSVGGRGNTEAFF	TGTGCCAGCAGCGTAGGGGGAAGGGGAAACACTGAAGCTTTCTTT
TRBD1	TRBV6-5	few	TRBJ2-1	CASSQTGGAYNEQFF	TGTGCCAGCAGTCAGACAGGGGGCGCTTACAATGAGCAGTTCTTC
TRBD1	TRBV5-1	few	TRBJ2-5	CASGVGSGGIRQETQYF	TGCGCCAGTGGAGTGGGATCAGGGGGCATCAGACAAGAGACCCAGTACTTC